The rows below give T cell receptor beta chains drawn from one sample of a study of T cells after posttransplantation cyclophosphamide. Repertoires were generated with immunoSEQ multiplex PCR, while TCRdb's copy carries only in-frame clones and drops some. There are about 38,000 clones in the sample, none observed a single time. Material for sequencing was PBMCs. The receptors stem from a middle-aged man in good health, CMV-negative, and a related stem cell transplant donor. The conserved cysteine and the conserved F or W are not part of the CDR3 here.

ASSVGELGSYEQY,13,TRBJ2-7,TRBV9
ASSFPGQEGYGHT,13,TRBJ1-2,TRBV5-4
ATSVDSHQETQY,12,TRBJ2-5,TRBV15
ASSPGIGSNQPQH,13,TRBJ1-5,TRBV5-1
ASGHDRGAGYT,11,TRBJ1-2,TRBV7-9
ASSFSYEQY,9,TRBJ2-7,TRBV2
ASSSRTDSDTQY,12,TRBJ2-3,TRBV6-6
ASSLLSGGARGEQF,14,TRBJ2-1,TRBV7-2
ASSAGTGLNNEQF,13,TRBJ2-1,TRBV11-3
ASSSLTGRDYGYT,13,TRBJ1-2,TRBV5-1
AWSKRVTEAQY,11,TRBJ2-5,TRBV30
ASSSRRQGNYEQY,13,TRBJ2-7,TRBV9
ATTSRVGTNEKLF,13,TRBJ1-4,TRBV19
ASSWGRGAVKAF,12,TRBJ1-1,TRBV28
AWGQDSYGYT,10,TRBJ1-2,TRBV30
ASKEGGNTEAF,11,TRBJ1-1,TRBV6-5
ASTPLAGVSETQY,13,TRBJ2-5,TRBV25-1
ASSKGGKETQY,11,TRBJ2-5,TRBV5-1
ASSWQGVSSGNTIY,14,TRBJ1-3,TRBV5-5
ASSLSGLYGYT,11,TRBJ1-2,TRBV27
ASTPAGLAGHEQY,13,TRBJ2-7,TRBV6-1
ASSSTGGFSNQPQH,14,TRBJ1-5,TRBV7-9
ASTGTTLTDTQY,12,TRBJ2-3,TRBV5-1